These 23 T cell receptor beta chains were sequenced from one sample in a study of control samples from healthy donors and cancer patients. Some clones are missing from TCRdb's copy, which holds only in-frame ones; the method was immunoSEQ multiplex PCR. The top ten hold 1.1% to 1.5% of the sample, which has 150,000 to 200,000 clones, roughly 92% seen once. The sample consisted of blood. Receptors originate from a young woman in good health.

The chain recombines TRBV28 with TRBJ2-2; a weak D match, TRBD2 (5 bases). CDR1 MDHEN and CDR2 SYDVKM come from the germline V gene. The CDR3 contains 13 residues. The V and J ends lost 8 bases and 7 bases respectively, with 14 bases between them. CDR3 nucleotides: TGTGCCAGCCCGTCGGGGATCGGCGGGGAGCTGTTTTTT. Translated: CASPSGIGGELFF.

The rearrangement joins TRBV19 to TRBJ2-3; TRBD1 aligns across 10 bases. Germline loops: CDR1 LNHDA, CDR2 SQIVND (reference sequence). V lost 8 bases and J lost 5; bases outside the gene matches: 10. The CDR3 runs 15 residues. The CDR3 region is CASQKLTGGLDTQYF. CDR3 bases: TGTGCCAGTCAAAAATTGACAGGGGGCTTAGATACGCAGTATTTT.

The J gene is TRBJ2-1, the V gene TRBV19, with TRBD2 matching 13 bases. After removal of 3 bases from V and 8 bases from J, the junction contained 10 bases not matched to a gene. Germline V gene lookup returns CDR1 LNHDA and CDR2 SQIVND (reference sequence). The CDR3 spans 17 residues. For the CDR3, the DNA is TGTGCCAGTAGTATTGGACTAGCGGGAGTTCAACGGGATGAGCAGTTCTTC. It codes for CASSIGLAGVQRDEQFF.

The V and J genes are TRBV16 and TRBJ2-7, with a possible D match to TRBD1 (6 bases). This CDR3 has 17 residues. The germline gives CDR1 KGHSY, CDR2 FQNENV. The V end lost 4 bases, the J end lost 0 bases, and 19 bases lay between the germline ends. The chain's CDR3 is CASSRIPTGIVSYEQYF. The CDR3 region has the DNA TGTGCCAGCAGCCGAATCCCGACAGGTATAGTCTCCTACGAGCAGTACTTC.

The genes are TRBV28 and TRBJ1-5; the D gene is possibly TRBD1 (5 bases). Deletions cut 5 bases from V and 5 bases from J, with 13 bases between. CDR1 and CDR2 from the germline V gene are MDHEN and SYDVKM. CDR3 size: 14 residues. The CDR3 DNA reads TGTGCCAGCAGTCCTGGGACGGAACATCAGCCCCAGCATTTT. It is translated as CASSPGTEHQPQHF.

This chain joins TRBV28 and TRBJ2-7, with a tentative D call TRBD2 (6 bases). V was clipped by 8 bases and J by 2 bases, with 28 bases between them. Germline loops: CDR1 MDHEN, CDR2 SYDVKM. This CDR3 has 18 amino acids. The CDR3 bases are TGTGCCAGCTCCGAGTTTATTTGGGAGCGGGTCGGGACCTACGAGCAGTACTTC. This gives the protein CASSEFIWERVGTYEQYF.

The chain has TRBV5-4 and TRBJ2-4; 7 bases align to TRBD1. The CDR3 has 16 amino acids. Germline V CDR1 and CDR2: SGHNT, YYREEE (reference sequence). Trimming removed 1 base from V and 9 bases from J; junction bases left unmatched: 13. CDR3 residues: CASSLYRRGIWGIQYF. In nucleotides, the CDR3 is TGTGCCAGCAGCTTGTATCGCAGGGGGATATGGGGCATTCAGTACTTC.

This chain joins TRBV11-3 and TRBJ2-5, with a weak D call TRBD1 (5 bases). The CDR3 is 14 amino acids. The V and J ends lost 1 base and 5 bases respectively, with 11 bases between them. The germline CDR1 and CDR2 sequences are SGHNT and YENEEA. The chain's CDR3 is CASSLAAGKETQYF. The CDR3 DNA follows: TGTGCCAGCAGCTTAGCAGCAGGGAAGGAGACCCAGTACTTC.

The chain recombines TRBV5-1 with TRBJ2-3, with D possibly being TRBD2 (5 bases). The germline CDR1 and CDR2 sequences are SGHRS and YFSETQ. This CDR3 comprises 14 residues. Deletions cut 4 bases from V and 2 bases from J, with 11 bases between. CDR3 in amino acids: CASSMDFVTDTQYF. The CDR3 coding sequence is TGCGCCAGCAGCATGGACTTTGTCACAGATACGCAGTATTTT. Together with reference TRBV5-1 and TRBJ2-3, the CDR3 gives the full variable domain: KAGVTQTPRYLIKTRGQQVTLSCSPISGHRSVSWYQQTPGQGLQFLFEYFSETQRNKGNFPGRFSGRQFSNSRSEMNVSTLELGDSALYLCASSMDFVTDTQYFGPGTRLTVL.

This chain connects TRBV24-1 to TRBJ1-2; 9 bases are a match to TRBD1. The germline gives CDR1 KGHDR, CDR2 SFDVKD. Unmatched junction bases numbered 16, after V lost 4 bases and J lost 8 bases. The CDR3 extends over 17 amino acids. CDR3 nucleotide sequence: TGTGCCACCAGTGACCGATCCCCCGACAGGGGGACGGTCGGCTACACCTTC. It encodes CATSDRSPDRGTVGYTF.

CDR3 DNA: TGTGCCAGCAGCCTGGCTAGTAGCTCCTACAATGAGCAGTTCTTC. Encoded protein: CASSLASSSYNEQFF. This chain joins TRBV5-4 and TRBJ2-1; unclear D gene. The CDR3 covers 15 residues. The germline V gene encodes CDR1 SGHNT and CDR2 YYREEE (reference sequence). The germline V and J ends were trimmed by 4 bases and 0 bases, with 11 bases remaining between them.

This clone showed up just a few times. The chain joins TRBV6-6 to TRBJ1-6; TRBD1 matches at 9 bases. Per the germline V gene, CDR1 is MNHNY and CDR2 is SVGAGI (reference sequence). Trimming took 1 base from V and 9 from J; bases not matched to a gene: 4. This CDR3 region has 15 residues. The CDR3 DNA reads as TGTGCCAGCAGTTACTGGGGACAGGGAGGTTCACCCCTCCACTTT. Residues: CASSYWGQGGSPLHF.

The rearrangement joins TRBV28 to TRBJ1-2; TRBD1 aligns across 8 bases. Germline V gives CDR1 MDHEN, CDR2 SYDVKM. This CDR3 has 15 residues. V was pared by 5 bases and J by 8 bases, with 13 bases of the junction left unmatched. The CDR3 region has the DNA TGTGCCAGCAGTGGAGGGACAGGCTTCCAGTACGGCTACACCTTC. Translating it yields CASSGGTGFQYGYTF.

V gene TRBV29-1 combines with J gene TRBJ1-2; D perhaps matches TRBD1 (6 bases). CDR1 is SQVTM, CDR2 ANQGSEA, per germline. The CDR3 is made up of 12 amino acids. Trimming removed 4 bases at V and 5 bases at J, with 11 bases between. The CDR3 DNA follows: TGCAGCGTTGGGACAGCGGCGTATGGCTACACCTTC. This translates into CSVGTAAYGYTF. The variable domain in full, with the rest retrieved from reference TRBV29-1 and TRBJ1-2, is SAVISQKPSRDICQRGTSLTIQCQVDSQVTMMFWYRQQPGQSLTLIATANQGSEATYESGFVIDKFPISRPNLTFSTLTVSNMSPEDSSIYLCSVGTAAYGYTFGSGTRLTVV.

This clone was observed a few times. The rearrangement uses TRBV5-1 and TRBJ2-2, with unresolved D. The V gene lost 2 bases and the J gene lost 1 base, with 12 bases spanning the gap. CDR1 is SGHRS and CDR2 is YFSETQ in the germline V gene. This CDR3 spans 16 amino acids. CDR3 nucleotides: TGCGCCAGCAGCTTTCGGCCCCCGGGGAACACCGGGGAGCTGTTTTTT. This gives the protein CASSFRPPGNTGELFF.

The chain joins TRBV27 to TRBJ2-1; TRBD2 agrees at 10 bases. The CDR3 loop spans 16 amino acids. V shed 0 bases, J shed 7 bases, and the junction held 6 bases outside the gene matches. Germline V CDR1 and CDR2: MNHEY, SMNVEV (reference sequence). CDR3 loop: CASSLSPAGGQNEQFF. CDR3 nucleotides: TGTGCCAGCAGTTTATCTCCAGCGGGGGGGCAAAATGAGCAGTTCTTC.

The genes are TRBV11-2 and TRBJ1-5; tentatively, D is TRBD1 (5 bases). CDR3 length equals 15 residues. V was cut by 5 bases and J by 3 bases, with 14 bases left in between. Germline CDR1 is SGHAT and CDR2 is FQNNGV. The CDR3 is CASSHNGGANQPQHF. DNA for the CDR3: TGTGCCAGCAGCCACAACGGAGGGGCCAATCAGCCCCAGCATTTT.

The chain employs TRBV5-1 and TRBJ2-5; TRBD2 matches at 7 bases. CDR3 length: 14 residues. CDR1 is SGHRS, CDR2 YFSETQ, per germline. J gave up 1 base and V 2 bases, and 2 bases lay outside the gene matches. Written as DNA, the CDR3 is TGCGCCAGCAGCTTCAGACTAGCCCAAGAGACCCAGTACTTC. Its translation: CASSFRLAQETQYF.

The chain is built from TRBV2 and TRBJ2-5; no clear D gene. Germline CDR1 reads SNHLY; CDR2 reads FYNNEI. Trimming took 0 bases from V and 4 from J, leaving 6 bases between them. This CDR3 region has 13 residues. CDR3 in amino acids: CASSEASPETQYF. The DNA of the CDR3 is TGTGCCAGCAGTGAAGCCTCCCCAGAGACCCAGTACTTC.

The genes are TRBV11-2 and TRBJ2-7; no definite D call. Germline V lookup: CDR1 SGHAT, CDR2 FQNNGV. Trimming took 2 bases from V and 5 from J, leaving 4 bases between them. The CDR3 has 11 residues. As DNA, the CDR3 is TGTGCCAGCAGCTTAATGAACGAGCAGTACTTC. Amino acids: CASSLMNEQYF. Full variable domain (remainder filled in from reference TRBV11-2 and TRBJ2-7): EAGVAQSPRYKIIEKRQSVAFWCNPISGHATLYWYQQILGQGPKLLIQFQNNGVVDDSQLPKDRFSAERLKGVDSTLKIQPAKLEDSAVYLCASSLMNEQYFGPGTRLTVT.

This chain connects TRBV19 to TRBJ1-1; 7 bases are a match to TRBD1. The CDR3 runs 13 residues. The germline gives CDR1 LNHDA, CDR2 SQIVND (reference sequence). V dropped 4 bases and J dropped 9; count of bases not matched to a gene: 8. CDR3: CASSKGTVVKAFF. In DNA, the CDR3 is TGTGCCAGTAGTAAAGGGACAGTAGTGAAAGCTTTCTTT.

This clone was seen just once. V gene TRBV29-1 combines with J gene TRBJ1-2, with D possibly being TRBD1 (5 bases). V was trimmed by 3 bases and J by 3 bases, leaving 11 bases between them. The germline CDR1 and CDR2 sequences are SQVTM and ANQGSEA. The CDR3 has 13 amino acids. CDR3: CSVESPGHYGYTF. The CDR3 bases are TGCAGCGTTGAGTCTCCAGGGCACTATGGCTACACCTTC. The full variable domain, in which reference TRBV29-1 and TRBJ1-2 provide the parts outside the CDR3, is SAVISQKPSRDICQRGTSLTIQCQVDSQVTMMFWYRQQPGQSLTLIATANQGSEATYESGFVIDKFPISRPNLTFSTLTVSNMSPEDSSIYLCSVESPGHYGYTFGSGTRLTVV.

The J gene is TRBJ1-1, the V gene TRBV6-5; no clear D gene. In germline, CDR1 is MNHEY, CDR2 SVGAGI. There are 14 residues in the CDR3. The ends were cut back, 2 bases at V and 0 bases at J, with 7 bases in the middle. In DNA, the CDR3 is TGTGCCAGCAGTTACGGGGAGGTGAACACTGAAGCTTTCTTT. The encoded protein is CASSYGEVNTEAFF.